The 25 T cell receptor beta chains listed next were all sequenced from one sample in a study of shared clonotypes between healthy human individuals. The table came from immunoSEQ multiplex PCR; TCRdb's copy has only in-frame clones and leaves some out. In the table there are approximately 320,000 clones, about 74% of which are singletons. Material for sequencing was memory CD4+ T cells sorted from blood. Subset reported: CD45RA-negative fraction. The receptor source for this set is a young man in good health.

The chain combines TRBV14 with TRBJ2-5; possibly TRBD1 for D (6 bases). This CDR3 spans 16 amino acids. Germline values: CDR1 SGHDN, CDR2 FVKESK. V lost 0 bases, J lost 5 bases, and 16 bases lay in between. CDR3 bases: TGTGCCAGCAGCCAAGAGGGCAGGGGTAGAGTGGAGACCCAGTACTTC. Protein: CASSQEGRGRVETQYF. Drawing the rest from reference TRBV14 and TRBJ2-5, the complete variable domain is EAGVTQFPSHSVIEKGQTVTLRCDPISGHDNLYWYRRVMGKEIKFLLHFVKESKQDESGMPNNRFLAERTGGTYSTLKVQPAELEDSGVYFCASSQEGRGRVETQYFGPGTRLLVL.

This chain joins TRBV7-9 and TRBJ1-2; D is perhaps TRBD1 (6 bases). CDR1 SEHNR and CDR2 FQNEAQ come from the germline V gene (reference sequence). CDR3 length equals 13 residues. Trimming took off 5 bases at V and 2 bases at J, with 9 bases between the two ends. The CDR3 protein is CASSQTGNYGYTF. In nucleotides, the CDR3 is TGTGCCAGCAGCCAAACAGGGAACTATGGCTACACCTTC.

V gene TRBV5-6 combines with J gene TRBJ1-4; D not certain. The CDR3 has 14 residues. V was cut by 1 base and J by 6 bases, with 10 bases left in between. Germline lookup yields CDR1 SGHDT and CDR2 YYEEEE. The CDR3 region has the DNA TGTGCCAGCAGCTTGTATATAGGAGATGAAAAACTGTTTTTT. Protein sequence: CASSLYIGDEKLFF.

This clone has only a few counts. This rearrangement joins TRBV28 to TRBJ2-5; 9 positions agree with TRBD2. The CDR3 consists of 13 residues. The V gene's germline CDR1 is MDHEN and CDR2 SYDVKM. Trimming at V came to 8 bases and at J to 2 bases, leaving 3 bases not matched to a gene. In DNA form, the CDR3 reads TGTGCCAGCCGTCTAGCGGGGCAAGAGACCCAGTACTTC. Translating gives CASRLAGQETQYF.

This clone came up a few times. The chain joins TRBV2 to TRBJ1-2, with D uncertain. The germline V gene has CDR1 SNHLY and CDR2 FYNNEI. V was trimmed by 5 bases and J by 5 bases, leaving 9 bases between them. CDR3 length: 12 residues. CDR3 protein: CASSRSEYGYTF. The DNA of the CDR3 is TGTGCCAGCAGTAGGTCTGAGTATGGCTACACCTTC. The full variable domain, in which reference TRBV2 and TRBJ1-2 provide the parts outside the CDR3, is EPEVTQTPSHQVTQMGQEVILRCVPISNHLYFYWYRQILGQKVEFLVSFYNNEISEKSEIFDDQFSVERPDGSNFTLKIRSTKLEDSAMYFCASSRSEYGYTFGSGTRLTVV.

This clone was picked up many times. The chain is built from TRBV5-6 and TRBJ2-7; D is perhaps TRBD1 (6 bases). Trimming cost V 5 bases and J 7 bases, with 19 bases left between them. The germline V gene encodes CDR1 SGHDT and CDR2 YYEEEE. The CDR3 spans 14 residues. The CDR3 bases are TGTGCCAGCAGTGGGGGCTTAGGGATGAGAGAGCAGTACTTC. Encoded protein: CASSGGLGMREQYF.

This chain uses TRBV6-6 with TRBJ2-1, with 11 nucleotides matching TRBD1. Per germline, CDR1 MNHNY and CDR2 SVGAGI (reference sequence). CDR3 length equals 16 residues. Trimming cost V 6 bases and J 8 bases; bases outside gene matches: 12. CDR3 nucleotides: TGTGCCAGCAGCCGACCCGGGACAGGGGGTTTCCATGAGCAGTTCTTC. It codes for CASSRPGTGGFHEQFF.

This clone was observed a handful of times. This chain connects TRBV6-1 to TRBJ2-7, with a possible D match to TRBD2 (7 bases). Trimming took off 6 bases at V and 3 bases at J, with 18 bases between the two ends. The V gene's germline CDR1 is MNHNS and CDR2 SASEGT. This CDR3 has 15 amino acids. The CDR3 spells CASSLERGGGYEQYF. Here the CDR3 DNA reads TGTGCCAGCAGCCTAGAACGGGGAGGGGGCTACGAGCAGTACTTC.

The chain recombines TRBV11-2 with TRBJ1-2; D call uncertain. The germline V gene encodes CDR1 SGHAT and CDR2 FQNNGV. V lost 8 bases and J lost 12, with 22 bases in between. The CDR3 consists of 13 residues. In DNA form, the CDR3 reads TGTGCCAGCGGCACGGAAGGGTATAGTTCGCACACCTTC. This codes for CASGTEGYSSHTF.

This chain connects TRBV29-1 to TRBJ2-2, with 8 bases identical to TRBD2. Germline-derived CDR1 and CDR2 are SQVTM and ANQGSEA. V lost 4 bases to trimming and J lost 7 bases; unmatched junction nucleotides: 8. This CDR3 comprises 14 residues. DNA of the CDR3: TGCAGCGTTGTCAGCGGGAGTTTTAACGGGGAGCTGTTTTTT. This codes for CSVVSGSFNGELFF.

Only a few counts were recorded for this clone. In the same sample, other DNA sequences code for this CDR3. The chain is built from TRBV30 and TRBJ1-5, with D perhaps matching TRBD1 (5 bases). Germline V gene sequence: CDR1 GTSNPN, CDR2 SVGIG (reference sequence). V was cut by 0 bases and J by 0 bases, with 9 bases left in between. The length of the CDR3 is 15 residues. In nucleotides, the CDR3 is TGTGCCTGGAGTGTTGGGGGAAATAGCAATCAGCCCCAGCATTTT. This gives the protein CAWSVGGNSNQPQHF.

This chain uses TRBV4-3 with TRBJ2-5, with a possible D match to TRBD1 (7 bases). The CDR3 is made up of 15 amino acids. The V gene's germline CDR1 is LGHNA and CDR2 YSLEER. V was clipped by 3 bases and J by 5 bases, with 16 bases between them. The CDR3 reads CASSQTGTPQETQYF. CDR3 DNA sequence: TGCGCCAGCAGCCAGACAGGGACTCCGCAGGAGACCCAGTACTTC.

This clone was counted a single time. The chain employs TRBV5-1 and TRBJ2-1, with D possibly TRBD2 on 7 matching bases. Germline lookup yields CDR1 SGHRS and CDR2 YFSETQ. V shed 3 bases and J shed 8 bases, with 24 bases lying between them. The CDR3 has 17 amino acids. The CDR3 loop reads CASSWGLAVFSHHEQFF. The CDR3 coding sequence is TGCGCCAGCAGCTGGGGGCTAGCGGTGTTTAGCCACCATGAGCAGTTCTTC.

The CDR3 region has the DNA TGTGCCAGCGCCGGGACTAGCGGGAGTTATGTCGAGCAGTTCTTC. It codes for CASAGTSGSYVEQFF. V usage is TRBV2 and J usage is TRBJ2-1; 14 bases are a match to TRBD2. With 8 bases clipped from V and 10 bases from J, the junction kept 10 bases outside the gene matches. This CDR3 has 15 residues. The germline CDR1 and CDR2 sequences are SNHLY and FYNNEI.

This clone was observed a handful of times. This sample also contains other DNA sequences that code for the same CDR3. V usage is TRBV7-6 and J usage is TRBJ2-3; 7 bases match TRBD2. CDR1 is SGHVS, CDR2 FNYEAQ, per germline. J gave up 0 bases and V 0 bases, and 0 bases lay outside the gene matches. CDR3 length: 15 amino acids. The CDR3 reads CASSLAGGSTDTQYF. Written as DNA, the CDR3 is TGTGCCAGCAGCTTAGCGGGAGGGAGCACAGATACGCAGTATTTT.

This chain links TRBV5-5 with TRBJ2-1; D gene unclear. The CDR3 has 14 amino acids. The germline gives CDR1 SGHKS, CDR2 YYEKEE (reference sequence). V was cut by 0 bases and J by 5 bases, with 9 bases left in between. CDR3 bases: TGTGCCAGCAGCTTGGCGTCCTATAACAATGAGCAGTTCTTC. It yields the protein CASSLASYNNEQFF.

V and J are TRBV30 and TRBJ1-6; tentative D call: TRBD1 (5 bases). The CDR3 length is 16 residues. The germline V gene has CDR1 GTSNPN and CDR2 SVGIG (reference sequence). Trimming left V 3 bases short and J 8 bases short, with 20 bases between. The CDR3 bases are TGTGCCTGGAGGGACTTCCCGGGACTTACCTATTCACCCCTCCACTTT. Protein sequence: CAWRDFPGLTYSPLHF.

The CDR3 loop is CASSLGTSGRVGETQYF. The CDR3 region has the DNA TGTGCCAGCAGCTTAGGGACTAGCGGGAGGGTTGGCGAGACCCAGTACTTC. V and J are TRBV11-2 and TRBJ2-5; TRBD2 agrees at 15 bases. V lost 1 base and J lost 5; bases outside the gene matches: 5. The length of the CDR3 is 17 residues. The germline V gene has CDR1 SGHAT and CDR2 FQNNGV.

The chain links TRBV18 to TRBJ2-5; D remains unclear. Germline values: CDR1 KGHSH, CDR2 LQKENI. Trimming took 1 base from V and 0 from J, leaving 3 bases between them. The CDR3 consists of 13 residues. The CDR3 spells CASSPLYQETQYF. The DNA for the CDR3 is TGTGCCAGCTCACCACTGTACCAAGAGACCCAGTACTTC.

This chain connects TRBV11-3 to TRBJ2-1; D gene uncertain. Germline CDR1 is SGHNT and CDR2 is YENEEA. V was shortened by 3 bases and J by 6 bases, with 9 bases between the two germline ends. This CDR3 has 13 amino acids. CDR3 residues: CASSFRRFNEQFF. The CDR3 bases are TGTGCCAGCAGCTTCCGGAGATTCAATGAGCAGTTCTTC.

The rearrangement uses TRBV6-1 and TRBJ1-2; 7 bases align to TRBD1. Germline lookup yields CDR1 MNHNS and CDR2 SASEGT. CDR3 length: 15 amino acids. The J segment lost 0 bases and the V segment lost 3 bases, leaving 4 bases of the junction unmatched. The CDR3 DNA reads TGTGCCAGCAGTGACCCCGGGACAGCTAACTATGGCTACACCTTC. Its translation is CASSDPGTANYGYTF.

As DNA, the CDR3 is TGTGCCAGCAGCTTAGGTACTCGGGGCTCCCAAGAGACCCAGTACTTC. It codes for CASSLGTRGSQETQYF. The chain carries TRBV7-7 and TRBJ2-5; D possibly matches TRBD1 or TRBD2 (5 bases each). The CDR3 is 16 residues long. V was clipped by 1 base and J by 1 base, with 13 bases between them. CDR1 is SSHAT and CDR2 is FNYEAQ in the germline V gene (reference sequence).

The rearrangement links TRBV5-1 to TRBJ1-1; D uncertain. The V gene lost 0 bases and the J gene lost 1 base, with 10 bases spanning the gap. CDR3 size: 15 residues. Germline CDR1 SGHRS, CDR2 YFSETQ. The CDR3 nucleotides read TGCGCCAGCAGCTTGGTGGCAGGACCGAACACTGAAGCTTTCTTT. Translated, it gives CASSLVAGPNTEAFF.

The genes are TRBV2 and TRBJ2-6; TRBD2 might be the D (6 bases). The CDR3 spans 16 residues. The V end was cut by 5 bases, the J end by 4 bases, with 15 bases between. Germline V CDR1 and CDR2: SNHLY, FYNNEI. CDR3: CASSPSGAGGANVLTF. The CDR3 region has the DNA TGTGCCAGCAGTCCCTCTGGGGCGGGAGGGGCCAACGTCCTGACTTTC.

The J gene is TRBJ2-7, the V gene TRBV11-2; 9 positions match TRBD1. Looked up from germline, CDR1 is SGHAT and CDR2 is FQNNGV. The CDR3 runs 15 residues. J was trimmed by 2 bases and V by 5 bases; bases with no gene match: 7. The CDR3 protein is CASSRGQGKTYEQYF. In DNA form, the CDR3 reads TGTGCCAGCAGCCGGGGACAGGGTAAAACCTACGAGCAGTACTTC.